This T cell receptor (beta chain) is from a study of cytomegalovirus exposure and HLA in healthy donors. Findings and limits, study-wide: CMV serostatus alone was available as immune exposure information.

Germline values: CDR1 SGHTA, CDR2 FQGNSA. V lost 1 base and J lost 2; bases outside the gene matches: 4. CDR3 length: 16 amino acids. The PCR had 60 Vbeta and 13 Jbeta primers. The authors' processing: Roughly 10 million shared chains were among approximately 80 million unique TCR beta chains counted in a later analysis. Generated by immunoSEQ multiplex PCR, the TCRdb table keeps only in-frame clones and is missing some. V, J and clone size are taken as reported in that table, and D and trimming were inferred from the DNA itself. Found here are around 150,000 clones, 87% of them singletons; the top ten hold over 0.8%. As for the donors, each was a healthy bone marrow donor. Concerning this clone itself: Antigen: not known.

Source material: PBMCs. This receptor was identified in a woman in her 30s in good health and CMV-seronegative. V usage is TRBV7-2 and J usage is TRBJ2-4; 8 bases agree with TRBD1. The DNA of the CDR3 is TGTGCCAGCAGCTTAGTCCCAGGGGGCACCAAAAACATTCAGTACTTC. Residues: CASSLVPGGTKNIQYF.